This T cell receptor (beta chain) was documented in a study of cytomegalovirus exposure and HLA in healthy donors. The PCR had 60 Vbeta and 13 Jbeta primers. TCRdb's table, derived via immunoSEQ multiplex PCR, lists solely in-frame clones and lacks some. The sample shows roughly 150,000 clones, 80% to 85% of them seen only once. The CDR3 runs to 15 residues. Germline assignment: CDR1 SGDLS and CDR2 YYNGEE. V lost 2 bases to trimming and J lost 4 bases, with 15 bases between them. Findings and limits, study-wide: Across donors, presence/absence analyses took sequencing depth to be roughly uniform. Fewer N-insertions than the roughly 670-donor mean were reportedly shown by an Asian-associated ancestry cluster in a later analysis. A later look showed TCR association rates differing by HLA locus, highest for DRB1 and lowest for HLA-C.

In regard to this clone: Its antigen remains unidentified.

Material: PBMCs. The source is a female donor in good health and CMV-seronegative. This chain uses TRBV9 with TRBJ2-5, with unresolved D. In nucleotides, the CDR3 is TGTGCCAGCAGCGTCTCAACTAACCCCCCAGAGACCCAGTACTTC. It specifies CASSVSTNPPETQYF.